Listed below are T cell receptor beta chains from one sample, sequenced in a study of blood T cell repertoires in COVID-19. Data came from immunoSEQ multiplex PCR; TCRdb stores just in-frame clones and leaves some out. The data contain 330,000 or so clones, roughly 86% of them singletons. The sequenced sample consisted of PBMCs or T cells enriched from blood (not recorded which). The receptors come from a woman aged 25 to 39 who had been exposed to COVID-19. Both conserved end residues are trimmed from each CDR3. Each record gives: CDR3 length, J gene, V gene, clone size, CDR3 protein. Some rows mark clone size as missing; the rest say once, few, many or name a class of expanded clone.

len: 13; j_gene: TRBJ2-1; v_gene: TRBV19; abundance: .; CDR3aa: ASSTGVNSYNEQF
len: 11; j_gene: TRBJ2-7; v_gene: TRBV10-1; abundance: few; CDR3aa: ASSESSGRIWY
len: 10; j_gene: TRBJ1-2; v_gene: TRBV7-9; abundance: .; CDR3aa: ASSLSGGSYT
len: 12; j_gene: TRBJ1-5; v_gene: TRBV7-8; abundance: few; CDR3aa: ASSLEWTDQPQH
len: 13; j_gene: TRBJ2-7; v_gene: TRBV4-2; abundance: .; CDR3aa: ASSHSSGSTYEQY
len: 15; j_gene: TRBJ1-4; v_gene: TRBV7-4; abundance: .; CDR3aa: ASSTPLNVQGKEKLF
len: 15; j_gene: TRBJ1-5; v_gene: TRBV27; abundance: .; CDR3aa: ASSHTGVRYSNQPQH
len: 12; j_gene: TRBJ2-7; v_gene: TRBV5-1; abundance: .; CDR3aa: ASSQGLGTYEQY
len: 15; j_gene: TRBJ2-1; v_gene: TRBV7-2; abundance: .; CDR3aa: ASSLYLAGSSYNEQF
len: 16; j_gene: TRBJ1-5; v_gene: TRBV6-2/TRBV6-3; abundance: .; CDR3aa: ASSYTVGGGYSNQPQH
len: 13; j_gene: TRBJ2-3; v_gene: TRBV24-1; abundance: .; CDR3aa: ATSDSGVAADTQY
len: 13; j_gene: TRBJ1-1; v_gene: TRBV24-1; abundance: .; CDR3aa: ATSDPGRGDTEAF
len: 17; j_gene: TRBJ2-7; v_gene: TRBV14; abundance: once; CDR3aa: ASSQGFVSRAGNLYEQY
len: 13; j_gene: TRBJ2-7; v_gene: TRBV5-1; abundance: .; CDR3aa: ASSYGQGNSYEQY